These 32 T cell receptor beta chains came from one sample sequenced in a study of T cells in Graves' hyperthyroidism and ophthalmopathy. Amplification targeted TCR beta CDR3 regions from RNA transcripts. RT-PCR in the first round (using the HTBI primer set) targeted the TCR CDR3. TCRdb fed the multiplex PCR reads into MiXCR, producing one record per CDR3 protein. The sample yields 550,000 to 600,000 distinct CDR3 sequences, more than 45% seen once. The source material was peripheral blood or thyroid tissue (not recorded which). The source of these receptors is an adult woman with Graves' disease, either hyperthyroidism or ophthalmopathy (not recorded which).

The chain has TRBV19 and TRBJ2-7, with 8 bases identical to TRBD1. CDR3 length: 14 amino acids. The germline gives CDR1 LNHDA, CDR2 SQIVND (reference sequence). Germline trimming cut 2 bases from V and 6 bases from J; bases unmatched to any gene: 6. The CDR3 loop reads CASSIYRGMSEQYF. CDR3 sequence (DNA): TGTGCCAGTAGTATATACAGGGGGATGAGCGAGCAGTACTTC.

This clonotype has ten or more counts. J is TRBJ2-5 and V is TRBV5-1, with TRBD2 identical over 7 bases. Germline V gene data show CDR1 as SGHRS and CDR2 as YFSETQ. Trimming took 0 bases from V and 4 from J; bases not matched to a gene: 6. The CDR3 extends over 15 amino acids. DNA of the CDR3: TGCGCCAGCAGCTTGGACGGCGGGAGTACAGAGACCCAGTACTTC. It translates to CASSLDGGSTETQYF.

V usage is TRBV9 and J usage is TRBJ2-7; possibly TRBD1 or TRBD2 for D (5 bases each). The length of the CDR3 is 16 residues. Per the germline V gene, CDR1 is SGDLS and CDR2 is YYNGEE. The germline V and J ends were trimmed by 0 bases and 1 base, with 14 bases remaining between them. The CDR3 sequence: CASSVGGSRSSYEQYF. CDR3 nucleotide sequence: TGTGCCAGCAGCGTAGGGGGGAGCAGGAGTTCCTACGAGCAGTACTTC.

This sequence joins TRBV10-2 and TRBJ2-6, with no clear D. Per the germline V gene, CDR1 is WSHSY and CDR2 is SAAADI. The CDR3 consists of 17 residues. Trimming cost V 3 bases and J 2 bases, with 14 bases left between them. The CDR3 coding sequence is TGCGCCAGCAGTGAAGTTGCCTTGGCTCCTGGGGCCAACGTCCTGACTTTC. Translating it yields CASSEVALAPGANVLTF.

At least ten counts were recorded for this clonotype. The V gene is TRBV5-1, the J gene TRBJ2-7; TRBD1 or TRBD2 may be the D gene (5 bases each). V dropped 4 bases and J dropped 6 bases, with 17 bases sitting between them. The CDR3 has 14 residues. CDR1 SGHRS and CDR2 YFSETQ come from the germline V gene. The CDR3 loop reads CASSPDSSGLEQYF. In DNA form, the CDR3 reads TGCGCCAGCAGCCCTGACAGTTCGGGGCTCGAGCAGTACTTC.

This clonotype was detected only a few times. The chain links TRBV5-6 to TRBJ1-1; TRBD1 agrees at 7 bases. Germline V gives CDR1 SGHDT, CDR2 YYEEEE. The CDR3 loop spans 14 amino acids. V dropped 4 bases and J dropped 4; count of bases not matched to a gene: 7. CDR3 DNA: TGTGCCAGCAGCCTATCGGGACAGAGCACTGAAGCTTTCTTT. Encoded protein: CASSLSGQSTEAFF.

The rearrangement links TRBV29-1 to TRBJ2-7; TRBD1 matches at 10 bases. V was clipped by 0 bases and J by 5 bases; unmatched bases: 4. Germline CDR1 is SQVTM and CDR2 is ANQGSEA. CDR3 length: 14 amino acids. In DNA, the CDR3 is TGCAGCGTTGAAGAAGGGACAGGGGTCAACGAGCAGTACTTC. The encoded protein is CSVEEGTGVNEQYF.

Comment on this clonotype: This is likely a read error, given that the CDR3 carries no conserved phenylalanine or tryptophan at its end. The V gene is TRBV2, the J gene TRBJ1-5; tentative D call: TRBD1 (5 bases). Germline CDR1 and CDR2: SNHLY and FYNNEI. V dropped 4 bases and J dropped 6 bases, with 13 bases sitting between them. CDR3 length equals 14 residues. The CDR3 here is CASSVMGVRQPQHV. In nucleotides, the CDR3 is TGTGCCAGCAGTGTAATGGGGGTGCGTCAGCCCCAGCATGTT.

The chain employs TRBV10-3 and TRBJ1-5; D possibly corresponds to TRBD1 (5 bases). CDR1 is ENHRY and CDR2 is SYGVKD in the germline V gene. This CDR3 has 15 residues. Trimming cost V 0 bases and J 0 bases, with 6 bases left between them. The CDR3 DNA sequence: TGTGCCATCAGTGAGTCGACAGTTAGCAATCAGCCCCAGCATTTT. Residues: CAISESTVSNQPQHF.

This rearrangement joins TRBV2 to TRBJ1-5; D not certain. Trimming cost V 6 bases and J 9 bases, with 9 bases left between them. The CDR3 has 11 amino acids. CDR1 and CDR2 (germline): SNHLY, FYNNEI. The CDR3, as DNA: TGTGCCAGCAGCGACTCGTGGCCCCAGCATTTT. It encodes CASSDSWPQHF. Combining the CDR3 with reference TRBV2 and TRBJ1-5 gives the whole variable domain EPEVTQTPSHQVTQMGQEVILRCVPISNHLYFYWYRQILGQKVEFLVSFYNNEISEKSEIFDDQFSVERPDGSNFTLKIRSTKLEDSAMYFCASSDSWPQHFGDGTRLSIL.

This clonotype was observed at least ten times. The V gene is TRBV6-1, the J gene TRBJ1-2; no definite D call. This CDR3 contains 14 residues. V was trimmed by 2 bases and J by 8 bases, leaving 15 bases between them. Germline V lookup: CDR1 MNHNS, CDR2 SASEGT. For the CDR3, the DNA is TGTGCCAGCAGTGAACTTGGCACTGGGGTAGGCTACACCTTC. This translates into CASSELGTGVGYTF.

The rearrangement joins TRBV7-9 to TRBJ2-1; D gene ambiguous. Looked up from germline, CDR1 is SEHNR and CDR2 is FQNEAQ (reference sequence). The CDR3 is 12 amino acids. The germline V and J ends were trimmed by 4 bases and 8 bases, with 9 bases remaining between them. CDR3 in amino acids: CASSSSAHEQFF. The CDR3 DNA sequence: TGTGCCAGCAGCTCCTCAGCACATGAGCAGTTCTTC.

V gene TRBV9 combines with J gene TRBJ2-7, with D possibly being TRBD2 (5 bases). The CDR3 totals 13 residues. Germline CDR1 and CDR2: SGDLS and YYNGEE. V was pared by 6 bases and J by 5 bases, with 15 bases between. The CDR3 spells CASILAGSHEQYF. CDR3 sequence (DNA): TGTGCCAGCATTCTAGCTGGATCCCACGAGCAGTACTTC.

This clonotype was seen many times. V usage is TRBV6-6 and J usage is TRBJ1-4; 11 positions agree with TRBD1. This CDR3 is 17 amino acids long. The V and J ends lost 6 bases and 3 bases, in that order; junction bases with no gene match: 9. Germline CDR1 MNHNY, CDR2 SVGAGI (reference sequence). CDR3 loop: CASSFPGQGVSNEKLFF. The CDR3 nucleotides read TGTGCCAGCAGCTTTCCGGGACAGGGGGTCTCTAATGAAAAACTGTTTTTT.

About this clonotype: Likely a read error: the CDR3 ends without its conserved phenylalanine or tryptophan. The DNA is omitted, as the CDR3 cannot be located on it reliably, and the CDR3 follows TCRdb's listing. The chain couples TRBV7-9 to TRBJ2-6; the table's TRBD1 call for D was not verified on the DNA. The CDR3 numbers 13 amino acids, ends counted. In germline, CDR1 is SEHNR, CDR2 FQNEAQ (reference sequence). The CDR3 here is CASRVQGFGTKTS.

There are a few counts of this clonotype. The gene calls are TRBV7-9 and TRBJ2-5; tentative D call: TRBD2 (6 bases). The CDR3 loop spans 15 amino acids. Germline CDR1 and CDR2: SEHNR and FQNEAQ (reference sequence). Trimming left V 0 bases short and J 1 base short, with 9 bases between. The CDR3 region is CASSLALAIQETQYF. CDR3 coding DNA: TGTGCCAGCAGCTTAGCTCTAGCGATCCAAGAGACCCAGTACTTC.

This clonotype has a count of ten or more. V and J are TRBV20-1 and TRBJ1-5, with D hard to call. This CDR3 has 15 amino acids. CDR1 DFQATT and CDR2 SNEGSKA come from the germline V gene (reference sequence). V lost 5 bases and J 2 bases, leaving 16 bases between the germline ends. CDR3 in amino acids: CSAVLRRTGNQPQHF. CDR3 in DNA: TGCAGTGCTGTCCTCAGGCGGACGGGCAATCAGCCCCAGCATTTT.

The chain couples TRBV20-1 to TRBJ1-5; D perhaps matches TRBD1 (6 bases). This CDR3 contains 14 residues. Trimming left V 3 bases short and J 14 bases short, with 23 bases between. Per the germline V gene, CDR1 is DFQATT and CDR2 is SNEGSKA (reference sequence). CDR3 sequence reads: CSASYQAGAAYEHF. The CDR3 nucleotides are TGCAGTGCTAGCTACCAAGCGGGGGCCGCCTACGAGCATTTT.

Notes on this clonotype: One junction end does not reproduce the germline sequence, and a read error may be involved. The chain links TRBV29-1 to TRBJ1-3; 9 bases are a match to TRBD1. Germline assignment: CDR1 SQVTM and CDR2 ANQGSEA. The CDR3 extends over 13 amino acids. This CDR3 reads CSVGQGGGDTIYF. CDR3 coding DNA: TGCAGCGTGGGACAGGGAGGTGGAGACACCATATATTTT.

This clonotype was counted many times. V usage is TRBV12-3 or TRBV12-4 and J usage is TRBJ2-2; D might be TRBD1 (6 bases). Trimming shortened V by 8 bases and J by 1 base, and 11 bases separated the two germline ends. This CDR3 contains 14 residues. The chain's CDR3 is CASRQGQNTGELFF. The CDR3 coding sequence is TGTGCCAGCCGTCAGGGACAGAACACCGGGGAGCTGTTTTTT.

This clonotype occurred once. The chain has TRBV7-9 and TRBJ1-2; a possible D gene is TRBD1 (6 bases). This CDR3 is built from 15 residues. The germline V gene encodes CDR1 SEHNR and CDR2 FQNEAQ (reference sequence). Trimming took 0 bases from V and 6 from J, leaving 14 bases between them. The CDR3 spells CASSLAEDRRNGYTF. In DNA form, the CDR3 reads TGTGCCAGCAGCTTAGCGGAAGACAGGCGGAATGGCTACACCTTC.

This clonotype was picked up many times. The chain couples TRBV12-3 or TRBV12-4 to TRBJ1-5, with D possibly TRBD1 on 5 matching bases. This CDR3 contains 16 residues. Trimming removed 1 base at V and 0 bases at J, with 10 bases between. CDR3 residues: CASSLGGTDSNQPQHF. The CDR3 region has the DNA TGTGCCAGCAGTTTAGGTGGGACGGATAGCAATCAGCCCCAGCATTTT.

As regards this clonotype: A junction end diverges from the germline sequence, so it may reflect a read error. V and J are TRBV10-1 and TRBJ1-2; D not certain. CDR3 length equals 15 residues. Germline V lookup: CDR1 WNHNN, CDR2 SYGVQD (reference sequence). The CDR3 DNA sequence: TGTGCCAGCAGCCAAGATCCCCGAGCTAACTATGGCTACACCTTC. Amino acid sequence: CASSQDPRANYGYTF.

With respect to this clonotype: The junction shows a germline mismatch at one end, possibly a read error. This chain joins TRBV10-3 and TRBJ2-7; 8 nucleotides align to TRBD1. The germline gives CDR1 ENHRY, CDR2 SYGVKD. The CDR3 is 14 residues long. CDR3 nucleotide sequence: TGTGCTATCAGTGGACAGGGCAAATCCTACGAGCAGTACTTC. It codes for CAISGQGKSYEQYF.

This clonotype occurred a few times. The gene calls are TRBV19 and TRBJ2-6, with D possibly matching TRBD1 (5 bases). V was shortened by 3 bases and J by 4 bases, with 7 bases between the two germline ends. The length of the CDR3 is 14 residues. Per the germline V gene, CDR1 is LNHDA and CDR2 is SQIVND (reference sequence). The CDR3 region has the DNA TGTGCCAGTAGTATCCGACAGGGGGCCAACGTCCTGACTTTC. It encodes CASSIRQGANVLTF. Combining the CDR3 with reference TRBV19 and TRBJ2-6 gives the whole variable domain DGGITQSPKYLFRKEGQNVTLSCEQNLNHDAMYWYRQDPGQGLRLIYYSQIVNDFQKGDIAEGYSVSREKKESFPLTVTSAQKNPTAFYLCASSIRQGANVLTFGAGSRLTVL.

The chain has TRBV4-2 and TRBJ2-5; TRBD1 matches 9 bases. This CDR3 is built from 16 residues. Germline CDR1 LGHNA, CDR2 YNFKEQ. V was pared by 1 base and J by 4 bases, with 7 bases of the junction left unmatched. DNA of the CDR3: TGTGCCAGCAGCCAAGCGGGACAGGGCGACCGAGAGACCCAGTACTTC. It encodes CASSQAGQGDRETQYF.

There are many counts of this clonotype. This sequence joins TRBV7-9 and TRBJ2-7; 8 bases are shared with TRBD1. Germline-derived CDR1 and CDR2 are SEHNR and FQNEAQ (reference sequence). Unmatched junction bases numbered 2, after V lost 4 bases and J lost 3 bases. This CDR3 spans 13 amino acids. The CDR3 nucleotides are TGTGCCAGCAGCTATGACAGGGGCTACGAGCAGTACTTC. Protein sequence: CASSYDRGYEQYF.

This clonotype appeared many times. The gene calls are TRBV15 and TRBJ2-7; D not certain. V lost 1 base, J lost 3 bases, and 13 bases lay in between. This CDR3 has 15 residues. The germline CDR1 and CDR2 sequences are LNHNV and YYDKDF (reference sequence). The CDR3, as DNA: TGTGCCACCAGCAGAGTTAGTGACCACGGCTACGAGCAGTACTTC. Translation: CATSRVSDHGYEQYF.

CDR3 bases: TGTGCCAGCAGCCAAGGGCCGTCATATGGCTACACCTTC. This codes for CASSQGPSYGYTF. This chain links TRBV14 with TRBJ1-2; D ambiguous. Looked up from germline, CDR1 is SGHDN and CDR2 is FVKESK. This CDR3 has 13 amino acids. V lost 1 base and J lost 5, with 8 bases in between.

The rearrangement uses TRBV29-1 and TRBJ2-5, with 9 bases lining up with TRBD2. Germline CDR1 and CDR2: SQVTM and ANQGSEA. The V gene end was trimmed by 3 bases and the J gene end by 2 bases; junction bases not matched to a gene: 4. This CDR3 contains 14 residues. CDR3 bases: TGCAGCGTTGAGGGGCGGGGGGGTCAAGAGACCCAGTACTTC. This sequence encodes CSVEGRGGQETQYF.

This chain connects TRBV15 to TRBJ2-6; no clear D. Between the trimmed V and J ends, which lost 5 bases and 2 bases, there was a span of 10 bases. This CDR3 is 15 amino acids long. CDR1 LNHNV and CDR2 YYDKDF come from the germline V gene (reference sequence). The DNA for the CDR3 is TGTGCCACCAGCGTCCGGAGCACTGGGGCCAACGTCCTGACTTTC. It encodes CATSVRSTGANVLTF.

This clonotype was detected a few times. The V and J genes are TRBV4-1 and TRBJ2-2, with D possibly matching TRBD1 (6 bases). V lost 4 bases and J lost 4, with 16 bases in between. From germline, CDR1 is MGHRA and CDR2 YSYEKL. CDR3 length: 16 amino acids. The CDR3 nucleotides are TGCGCCAGCAGCCCGATCCTGGGGGCGGGCACCGGGGAGCTGTTTTTT. This sequence encodes CASSPILGAGTGELFF.